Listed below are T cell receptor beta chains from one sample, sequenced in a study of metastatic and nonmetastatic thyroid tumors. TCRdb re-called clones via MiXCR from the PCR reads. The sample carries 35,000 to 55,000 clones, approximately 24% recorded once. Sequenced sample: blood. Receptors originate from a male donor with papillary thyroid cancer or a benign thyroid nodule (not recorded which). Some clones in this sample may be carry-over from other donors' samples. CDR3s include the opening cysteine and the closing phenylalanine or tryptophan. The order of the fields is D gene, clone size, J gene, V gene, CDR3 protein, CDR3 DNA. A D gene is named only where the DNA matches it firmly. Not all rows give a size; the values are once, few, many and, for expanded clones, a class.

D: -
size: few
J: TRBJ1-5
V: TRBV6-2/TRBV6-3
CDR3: CASTEGYYSNQPQHF
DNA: TGTGCCAGTACTGAGGGGTACTATAGCAATCAGCCCCAGCATTTT

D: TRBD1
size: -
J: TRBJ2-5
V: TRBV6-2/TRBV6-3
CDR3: CASSRQGPQETQYF
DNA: TGTGCCAGCAGTCGACAGGGTCCCCAAGAGACCCAGTACTTC

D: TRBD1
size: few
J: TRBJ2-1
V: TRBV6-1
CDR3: CASSETGANEQFF
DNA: TGTGCCAGCAGTGAAACAGGGGCCAATGAGCAGTTCTTC

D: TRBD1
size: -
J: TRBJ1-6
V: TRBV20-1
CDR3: CSAWTGDSPLHF
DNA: TGCAGTGCGTGGACAGGGGATTCACCCCTCCACTTT

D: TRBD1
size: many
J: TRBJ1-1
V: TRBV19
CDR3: CASSRRDRMNTEAFF
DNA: TGTGCCAGTAGTAGGCGGGACAGAATGAACACTGAAGCTTTCTTT

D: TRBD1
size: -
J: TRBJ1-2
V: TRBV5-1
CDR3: CASSLEPGQLGYGYTF
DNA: TGCGCCAGCAGCTTGGAACCGGGACAGCTAGGCTATGGCTACACCTTC

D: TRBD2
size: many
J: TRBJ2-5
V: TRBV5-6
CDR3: CASSFPGLAGAETQYF
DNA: TGTGCCAGCAGCTTCCCGGGACTAGCGGGAGCGGAGACCCAGTACTTC

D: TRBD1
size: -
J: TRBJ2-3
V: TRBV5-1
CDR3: CASGSQGEDTQYF
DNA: TGCGCCAGCGGCTCGCAGGGGGAAGATACACAGTATTTT

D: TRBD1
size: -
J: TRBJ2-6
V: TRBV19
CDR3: CASSIYTGGGPGANVLTF
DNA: TGTGCCAGTAGTATCTACACAGGGGGTGGTCCTGGGGCCAACGTCCTGACTTTC

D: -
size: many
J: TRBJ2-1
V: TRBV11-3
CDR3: CASSFSGNNEQFF
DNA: TGTGCCAGCAGCTTTTCGGGTAACAATGAGCAGTTCTTC

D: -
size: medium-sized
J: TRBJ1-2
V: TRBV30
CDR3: CAWSGDLQTMGYTF
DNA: TGTGCCTGGAGTGGAGACCTTCAAACTATGGGCTACACCTTC

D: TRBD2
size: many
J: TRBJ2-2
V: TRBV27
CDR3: CASSSLPSGSPAGELFF
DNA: TGTGCCAGCAGTTCCCTCCCTAGCGGGAGTCCGGCCGGGGAGCTGTTTTTT

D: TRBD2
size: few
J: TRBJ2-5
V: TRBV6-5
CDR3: CASSYGAGGRETQYF
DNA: TGTGCCAGCAGTTACGGAGCGGGAGGACGAGAGACCCAGTACTTC

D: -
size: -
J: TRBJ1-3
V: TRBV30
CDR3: CAWSVHRRSGNTIYF
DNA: TGTGCCTGGAGTGTACACAGGCGGTCTGGAAACACCATATATTTT

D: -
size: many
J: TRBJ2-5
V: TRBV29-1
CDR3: CSARLGVGETQYF
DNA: TGCAGCGCCAGGCTGGGAGTAGGGGAGACCCAGTACTTC

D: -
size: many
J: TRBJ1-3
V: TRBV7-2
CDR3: CASSRGRISGNTIYF
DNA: TGTGCCAGCAGCCGAGGGAGGATCTCCGGAAACACCATATATTTT

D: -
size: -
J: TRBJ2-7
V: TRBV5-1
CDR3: CASSLEGYSSYEQYF
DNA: TGCGCCAGCAGCTTGGAGGGGTACAGCTCCTACGAGCAGTACTTC

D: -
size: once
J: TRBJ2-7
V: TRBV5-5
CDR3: CASSFQGAYEQYF
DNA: TGTGCCAGCAGCTTTCAAGGGGCATACGAGCAGTACTTC

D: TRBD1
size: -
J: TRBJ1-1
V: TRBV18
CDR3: CASSTGQGGYEAFF
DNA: TGTGCCAGCTCAACGGGACAGGGCGGGTACGAAGCTTTCTTT

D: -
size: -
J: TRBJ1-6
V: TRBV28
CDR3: CASSIQEELSPLHF
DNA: TGTGCCAGCAGTATCCAGGAGGAACTCTCACCCCTCCACTTT

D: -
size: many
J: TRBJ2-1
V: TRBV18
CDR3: CASSPTSGSEQFF
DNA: TGTGCCAGCTCACCGACTTCGGGAAGTGAGCAGTTCTTC

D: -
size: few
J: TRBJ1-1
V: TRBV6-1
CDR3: CAGMGQPNTEAFF
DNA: TGTGCCGGAATGGGACAACCGAACACTGAAGCTTTCTTT

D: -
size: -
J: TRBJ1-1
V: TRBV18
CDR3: CASSPDYTEAFF
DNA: TGTGCCAGCTCACCCGATTACACTGAAGCTTTCTTT

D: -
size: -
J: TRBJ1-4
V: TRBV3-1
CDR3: CASSQRGTNHNEKLFF
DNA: TGTGCCAGCAGCCAGCGCGGGACAAACCATAATGAAAAACTGTTTTTT

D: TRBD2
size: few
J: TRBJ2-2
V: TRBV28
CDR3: CASGTSENTGELFF
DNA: TGTGCCAGCGGGACTAGCGAGAACACCGGGGAGCTGTTTTTT

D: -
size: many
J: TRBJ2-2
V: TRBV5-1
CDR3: CASGPGTPNTGELFF
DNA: TGCGCCAGCGGTCCCGGGACACCTAACACCGGGGAGCTGTTTTTT

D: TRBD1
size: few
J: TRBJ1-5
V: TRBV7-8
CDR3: CASSAKPRDRVNQPQHF
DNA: TGTGCCAGCAGCGCAAAACCACGGGACAGGGTTAATCAGCCCCAGCATTTT

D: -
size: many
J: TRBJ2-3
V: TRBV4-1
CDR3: CASSQVAGNTDTQYF
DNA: TGCGCCAGCAGCCAAGTGGCAGGAAACACAGATACGCAGTATTTT

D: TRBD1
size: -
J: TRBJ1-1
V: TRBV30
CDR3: CAWSLLDPGQDMNTEAFF
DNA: TGTGCCTGGAGTCTGCTAGATCCGGGACAGGACATGAACACTGAAGCTTTCTTT

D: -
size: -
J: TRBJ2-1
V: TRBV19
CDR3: CASSPVFRNEQFF
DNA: TGTGCCAGTAGTCCCGTATTTAGGAATGAGCAGTTCTTC

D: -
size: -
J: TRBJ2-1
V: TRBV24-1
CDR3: CATSEAGGPVVEQFF
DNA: TGTGCCACCAGTGAGGCTGGAGGGCCAGTTGTTGAGCAGTTCTTC

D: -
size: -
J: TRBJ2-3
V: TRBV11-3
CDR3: CASSLGGDADTQYF
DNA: TGTGCCAGCAGCCTAGGGGGGGACGCAGATACGCAGTATTTT

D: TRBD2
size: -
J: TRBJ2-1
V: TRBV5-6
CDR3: CASSLRLAGVNNEQFF
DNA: TGTGCCAGCAGCCTCCGGTTAGCGGGAGTGAACAATGAGCAGTTCTTC

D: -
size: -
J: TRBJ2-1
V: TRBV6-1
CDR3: CASSQFWEIGNEQFF
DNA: TGTGCCAGCAGTCAGTTCTGGGAAATCGGGAATGAGCAGTTCTTC

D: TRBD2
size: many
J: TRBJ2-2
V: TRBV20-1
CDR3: CSAREGLAGDSGELFF
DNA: TGCAGTGCTAGAGAAGGGCTAGCGGGAGATAGCGGGGAGCTGTTTTTT

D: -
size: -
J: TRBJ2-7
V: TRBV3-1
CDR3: CASSQGINSYDQYF
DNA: TGTGCCAGCAGCCAAGGGATAAACTCCTACGATCAGTACTTC

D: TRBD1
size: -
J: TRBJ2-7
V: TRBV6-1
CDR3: CASGDRGYEQYF
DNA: TGTGCCAGCGGGGACAGGGGCTACGAGCAGTACTTC

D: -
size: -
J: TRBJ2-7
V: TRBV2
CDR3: CASGGTTYEQYF
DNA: TGTGCCAGCGGAGGTACCACCTACGAGCAGTACTTC

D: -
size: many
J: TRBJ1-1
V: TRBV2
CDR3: CASSENRLNTEAFF
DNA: TGTGCCAGCAGTGAGAACAGGTTAAACACTGAAGCTTTCTTT

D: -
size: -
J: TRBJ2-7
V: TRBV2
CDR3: CASSFRGLYEQYF
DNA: TGTGCCAGCAGTTTCCGTGGGCTCTACGAGCAGTACTTC